The 4 T cell receptor beta chains below were found in one sample sequenced in a study of T cell responses to AZD1222 COVID-19 vaccine. The protocol was immunoSEQ multiplex PCR, while the TCRdb copy is restricted to in-frame clones and leaves out a portion. The repertoire has 150,000 to 200,000 clones, around 89% of them found once; the top ten carry under 6.5%. The sample in question was peripheral blood, obtained on day 0 of AZD1222 vaccination. The receptor set was obtained from an adult in good health.

In nucleotides, the CDR3 is TGCGCCAACCTACCGAGTGGGGAACCCCCTTCAAACGAGCAGTACTTC. This encodes CANLPSGEPPSNEQYF. The chain couples TRBV10-1 to TRBJ2-7; D ambiguous. V lost 10 bases and J 5 bases, leaving 27 bases between the germline ends. Germline lookup yields CDR1 WNHNN and CDR2 SYGVQD (reference sequence). The CDR3 is made up of 16 amino acids.

The chain couples TRBV19 to TRBJ1-4, with 8 bases aligning to TRBD1. The CDR3 runs to 16 residues. Trimming removed 3 bases from V and 3 bases from J; junction bases left unmatched: 6. Germline loops: CDR1 LNHDA, CDR2 SQIVND (reference sequence). CDR3: CASSMDDRGPNEKLFF. The CDR3 DNA reads TGTGCCAGTAGTATGGATGACAGGGGACCTAATGAAAAACTGTTTTTT.

The rearrangement uses TRBV29-1 and TRBJ1-2; no reliable D call. The germline V gene encodes CDR1 SQVTM and CDR2 ANQGSEA. The CDR3 length is 12 residues. Trimming took off 8 bases at V and 5 bases at J, with 15 bases between the two ends. The CDR3: CSTSLRGYGYTF. CDR3 nucleotides: TGCAGCACATCGCTACGGGGATATGGCTACACCTTC.

This chain joins TRBV27 and TRBJ1-6, with 9 bases lining up with TRBD1. V trimming: 5 bases; J trimming: 6 bases; junction bases outside the gene matches: 11. The germline CDR1 and CDR2 sequences are MNHEY and SMNVEV (reference sequence). This CDR3 spans 17 amino acids. As DNA, the CDR3 is TGTGCCAGCAGTCCCACCTACCGGGACAGGGCTAATTCACCCCTCCACTTT. Residues: CASSPTYRDRANSPLHF.